Below, 26 T cell receptor beta chains from the same sample are listed, as sequenced in a study of T cells after yellow fever vaccination (dated by TCRdb to the late 2010s). To prepare the library, 5' RACE was applied. Data came from an Illumina HiSeq 2500. The public reads were run again by TCRdb, first through fastp at Q25 and then through MiXCR, and only productive beta chains were kept. Rows matching on CDR3 protein sequence are summarized as one entry with the most common DNA and genes. This sample lists 450,000 to 600,000 distinct CDR3 sequences; about 15% were detected once. The ten largest clones capture around 15% of the sample. The sample's treatment or condition, from its label and the paper: live attenuated yellow fever vaccine strain. The source material was PBMCs, sampled more than 4 days after the first yellow fever vaccination. Receptors originate from a man between 18 and 35 years old who received the YFV17D yellow fever vaccine.

The chain joins TRBV5-1 to TRBJ2-3; D may be TRBD1 (6 bases). From germline, CDR1 is SGHRS and CDR2 YFSETQ. The V end was cut by 4 bases, the J end by 3 bases, with 15 bases between. There are 15 residues in the CDR3. The CDR3 sequence is CASSPSQGGTDTQYF. CDR3 nucleotide sequence: TGCGCCAGCAGCCCCTCACAGGGTGGGACAGATACGCAGTATTTT.

The J gene is TRBJ1-1, the V gene TRBV14; no clear D. The CDR3 covers 12 residues. Between the trimmed V and J ends, which lost 0 bases and 5 bases, there was a span of 4 bases. Germline V gene lookup returns CDR1 SGHDN and CDR2 FVKESK. In DNA form, the CDR3 reads TGTGCCAGCAGCCAAGAATGGACTGAAGCTTTCTTT. Its protein is CASSQEWTEAFF.

This clonotype was observed once. The chain carries TRBV2 and TRBJ2-3; D gene uncertain. V was cut by 8 bases and J by 0 bases, with 6 bases left in between. The germline gives CDR1 SNHLY, CDR2 FYNNEI. This CDR3 is built from 12 residues. The CDR3 sequence: CASQSSTDTQYF. CDR3 sequence (DNA): TGTGCCAGCCAAAGTAGCACAGATACGCAGTATTTT.

This clonotype has only a few counts. The chain links TRBV7-2 to TRBJ2-2, with D maybe TRBD1 (5 bases). V shed 1 base and J shed 6 bases, with 18 bases lying between them. CDR3 length: 17 residues. Per germline, CDR1 SGHTA and CDR2 FQGNSA. CDR3 loop: CASSLVVAGFTAGELFF. DNA of the CDR3: TGTGCCAGCAGCTTAGTGGTCGCAGGGTTTACGGCCGGGGAGCTGTTTTTT.

This clonotype was seen more than once but under ten times. This CDR3 reads CASSPYGNTQYF. Written as DNA, the CDR3 is TGTGCCAGCTCACCATATGGAAATACGCAGTATTTT. This chain connects TRBV18 to TRBJ2-3; no reliable D call. Deletions cut 2 bases from V and 7 bases from J, with 7 bases between. Per the germline V gene, CDR1 is KGHSH and CDR2 is LQKENI. This CDR3 contains 12 residues. The full variable domain, completed using reference TRBV18 and TRBJ2-3, is NAGVMQNPRHLVRRRGQEARLRCSPMKGHSHVYWYRQLPEEGLKFMVYLQKENIIDESGMPKERFSAEFPKEGPSILRIQQVVRGDSAAYFCASSPYGNTQYFGPGTRLTVL.

This clonotype occurred many times. The chain carries TRBV5-4 and TRBJ2-1; D perhaps matches TRBD2 (5 bases). Trimming removed 0 bases from V and 1 base from J, with 8 bases in between. Per germline, CDR1 SGHNT and CDR2 YYREEE (reference sequence). This CDR3 has 15 residues. CDR3 coding DNA: TGTGCCAGCAGCTTGGATCGGGGTTCCTACAATGAGCAGTTCTTC. Translating gives CASSLDRGSYNEQFF.

This clonotype was picked up many times. V gene TRBV7-9 combines with J gene TRBJ1-2; weak D call: TRBD1 (6 bases). This CDR3 contains 15 residues. The germline CDR1 and CDR2 sequences are SEHNR and FQNEAQ (reference sequence). Deletions cut 5 bases from V and 4 bases from J, with 17 bases between. In nucleotides, the CDR3 is TGTGCCAGCAGCCAAAACCTCAGGGGTATCTATGGCTACACCTTC. This codes for CASSQNLRGIYGYTF. Combining the CDR3 with reference TRBV7-9 and TRBJ1-2 gives the whole variable domain DTGVSQNPRHKITKRGQNVTFRCDPISEHNRLYWYRQTLGQGPEFLTYFQNEAQLEKSRLLSDRFSAERPKGSFSTLEIQRTEQGDSAMYLCASSQNLRGIYGYTFGSGTRLTVV.

In this sample, this clonotype turned up a few times. The chain has TRBV11-2 and TRBJ1-1; D gene uncertain. The CDR3 sequence is 13 residues long. Germline-derived CDR1 and CDR2 are SGHAT and FQNNGV. Trimming took off 6 bases at V and 1 base at J, with 9 bases between the two ends. The CDR3 sequence: CASRAIPNTEAFF. CDR3 sequence (DNA): TGTGCCAGCAGGGCTATTCCGAACACTGAAGCTTTCTTT.

The chain combines TRBV7-6 with TRBJ1-4; D is undetermined. In germline, CDR1 is SGHVS, CDR2 FNYEAQ. Trimming took off 2 bases at V and 6 bases at J, with 13 bases between the two ends. The CDR3 is 15 residues long. CDR3 sequence reads: CASSLRTATDEKLFF. As DNA, the CDR3 is TGTGCCAGCAGCTTAAGGACGGCAACCGATGAAAAACTGTTTTTT.

The table lists this clonotype with a few counts. The rearrangement joins TRBV6-2 or TRBV6-3 to TRBJ1-1, with D possibly matching TRBD1 (5 bases). Between the trimmed V and J ends, which lost 2 bases and 5 bases, there was a span of 15 bases. This CDR3 has 15 amino acids. Germline V lookup: CDR1 MNHEY, CDR2 SVGEGT. CDR3 sequence (DNA): TGTGCCAGCAGTTACGCGCAGGGATTTAATACTGAAGCTTTCTTT. Protein product: CASSYAQGFNTEAFF.

The V call is TRBV7-3, the J call TRBJ2-3; D may match TRBD1 or TRBD2 (5 bases each). Trimming stripped 1 base from V and 5 bases from J, with 10 bases between. Per the germline V gene, CDR1 is SGHTA and CDR2 is FQGTGA. This CDR3 has 14 amino acids. CDR3 residues: CASSLRGEGDTQYF. The CDR3 region has the DNA TGTGCCAGCAGCTTAAGAGGGGAAGGAGATACGCAGTATTTT.

V is TRBV20-1 and J is TRBJ1-1; TRBD1 might be the D (6 bases). V was pared by 0 bases and J by 1 base, with 12 bases between. The CDR3 is 15 amino acids. Per germline, CDR1 DFQATT and CDR2 SNEGSKA (reference sequence). The chain's CDR3 is CSARDLGGGNTEAFF. CDR3 coding DNA: TGCAGTGCTAGAGATCTAGGGGGTGGGAACACTGAAGCTTTCTTT.

This clonotype appeared a few times. The chain uses TRBV20-1 and TRBJ2-1; possibly TRBD2 for D (5 bases). Per germline, CDR1 DFQATT and CDR2 SNEGSKA (reference sequence). The CDR3 sequence is 14 residues long. Trimming stripped 4 bases from V and 0 bases from J, with 10 bases between. CDR3 nucleotide sequence: TGCAGTGCTAACGAGGGAAGCTCCTACAATGAGCAGTTCTTC. Translating it yields CSANEGSSYNEQFF.

The V and J genes are TRBV9 and TRBJ1-1, with no clear D. Trimming removed 0 bases at V and 0 bases at J, with 12 bases between. Per germline, CDR1 SGDLS and CDR2 YYNGEE. This CDR3 is built from 16 residues. This CDR3 reads CASSVGYQTLNTEAFF. CDR3 coding DNA: TGTGCCAGCAGCGTAGGCTACCAGACATTGAACACTGAAGCTTTCTTT.

This rearrangement joins TRBV12-3 or TRBV12-4 to TRBJ1-5; unclear D gene. V shed 6 bases and J shed 9 bases, with 15 bases lying between them. CDR3 length: 13 residues. CDR3 coding DNA: TGTGCCAGCAGGGAGGACCGCCTGGGGCCCCAGCATTTT. Its protein product is CASREDRLGPQHF.

Notes on this clonotype: The conserved phenylalanine or tryptophan normally closing the CDR3 is absent here, so this likely arose from a read error. The J gene is TRBJ2-1, the V gene TRBV5-6; 14 positions match TRBD2. The CDR3 consists of 16 residues. V was pared by 9 bases and J by 0 bases, with 5 bases of the junction left unmatched. CDR1 is SGHDT, CDR2 YYEEEE, per germline. The CDR3 DNA is TGTGCCACCGGGACTAGCGGGGGCCCCTCCTACAATGAGCAGTTCTAC. Translation gives CATGTSGGPSYNEQFY.

This clonotype was recorded only once. This chain uses TRBV10-3 with TRBJ2-7; the match to TRBD1 covers 9 bases. This CDR3 is 14 amino acids long. Germline loops: CDR1 ENHRY, CDR2 SYGVKD. V shed 6 bases and J 3 bases; nucleotides not matched to a gene: 6. As DNA, the CDR3 is TGTGCCATCAGAAACCGGGACAGGGTCTACGAGCAGTACTTC. Its translation: CAIRNRDRVYEQYF.

This clonotype was seen a single time. The chain carries TRBV5-4 and TRBJ1-1; no firm D call. Germline-derived CDR1 and CDR2 are SGHNT and YYREEE (reference sequence). Trimming cost V 3 bases and J 3 bases, with 15 bases left between them. CDR3 size: 15 residues. For the CDR3, the DNA is TGTGCCAGCAGCTCCCAGGAGGGATGGGACACTGAAGCTTTCTTT. Amino acids: CASSSQEGWDTEAFF.

V and J are TRBV7-6 and TRBJ1-4, with D possibly TRBD1 on 5 matching bases. V gave up 5 bases and J gave up 0 bases, with 13 bases separating them. Germline V gives CDR1 SGHVS, CDR2 FNYEAQ. There are 16 residues in the CDR3. The CDR3 loop is CASSIYSTATNEKLFF. In nucleotides, the CDR3 is TGTGCCAGCAGCATTTACTCGACAGCAACTAATGAAAAACTGTTTTTT.

In its sample, this clonotype was seen a few times. V and J are TRBV6-1 and TRBJ2-7, with 7 nucleotides matching TRBD1. J was trimmed by 5 bases and V by 5 bases; bases with no gene match: 9. Germline V CDR1 and CDR2: MNHNS, SASEGT. This CDR3 is 14 amino acids long. The CDR3 nucleotides are TGTGCCAGCAGTATAAACAGGGGCATTCACGAGCAGTACTTC. Translated, it gives CASSINRGIHEQYF.

This clonotype was seen a handful of times. The chain couples TRBV6-1 to TRBJ2-3; the D call may be TRBD1 or TRBD2 (5 bases each). Germline V gene lookup returns CDR1 MNHNS and CDR2 SASEGT. The CDR3 consists of 15 residues. Trimming removed 3 bases from V and 0 bases from J, with 10 bases in between. CDR3 in DNA: TGTGCCAGCAGTGAGATCGGGGCTAGCACAGATACGCAGTATTTT. This translates into CASSEIGASTDTQYF.

V usage is TRBV7-7 and J usage is TRBJ2-1; D ambiguous. The V end was cut by 4 bases, the J end by 0 bases, with 10 bases between. The length of the CDR3 is 15 residues. Germline V CDR1 and CDR2: SSHAT, FNYEAQ (reference sequence). The CDR3 here is CASSSNSLSYNEQFF. In DNA form, the CDR3 reads TGTGCCAGCAGCTCCAATAGTCTCTCCTACAATGAGCAGTTCTTC.

This clonotype was detected only a few times. This rearrangement joins TRBV12-3 or TRBV12-4 to TRBJ2-5; D is tentatively TRBD1 or TRBD2 (5 bases each). V was shortened by 6 bases and J by 4 bases, with 21 bases between the two germline ends. The CDR3 has 16 amino acids. This chain's CDR3 is CASSPTGAKGGETQYF. CDR3 bases: TGTGCCAGCAGCCCTACAGGAGCCAAAGGAGGAGAGACCCAGTACTTC.

This chain links TRBV7-2 with TRBJ2-1, with D hard to call. The V end lost 2 bases, the J end lost 5 bases, and 16 bases lay between the germline ends. CDR3 length: 16 amino acids. Germline V gene sequence: CDR1 SGHTA, CDR2 FQGNSA. CDR3 in amino acids: CASSLSPVSPHNEQFF. The CDR3 nucleotides are TGTGCCAGCAGCTTAAGCCCAGTCTCCCCCCACAATGAGCAGTTCTTC.

This clonotype was recorded a few times. This chain links TRBV11-2 with TRBJ1-1, with D possibly TRBD1 on 5 matching bases. The CDR3 has 14 amino acids. Germline loops: CDR1 SGHAT, CDR2 FQNNGV. V lost 1 base and J 4 bases, leaving 10 bases between the germline ends. CDR3 protein: CASSLGAGSTEAFF. Written as DNA, the CDR3 is TGTGCCAGCAGCTTAGGGGCAGGGTCCACTGAAGCTTTCTTT.

This clonotype was observed at least ten times. J is TRBJ2-5 and V is TRBV25-1; possibly TRBD1 for D (6 bases). V was clipped by 4 bases and J by 1 base, with 7 bases between them. The CDR3 length is 13 residues. Germline V gene data show CDR1 as MGHDK and CDR2 as SYGVNS. The chain's CDR3 is CASSGGGQETQYF. The CDR3 coding sequence is TGTGCCAGCAGTGGAGGGGGCCAAGAGACCCAGTACTTC.